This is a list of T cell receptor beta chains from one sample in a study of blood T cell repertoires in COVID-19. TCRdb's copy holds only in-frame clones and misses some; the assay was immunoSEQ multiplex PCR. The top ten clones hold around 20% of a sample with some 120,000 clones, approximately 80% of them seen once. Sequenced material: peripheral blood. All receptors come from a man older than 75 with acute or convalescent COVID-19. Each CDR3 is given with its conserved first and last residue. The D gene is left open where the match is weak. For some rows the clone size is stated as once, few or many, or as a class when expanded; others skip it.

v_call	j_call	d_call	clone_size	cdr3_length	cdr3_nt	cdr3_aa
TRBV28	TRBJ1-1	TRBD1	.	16	TGTGCCAGCAGCGGCACAGGGGCCGGAAGGGGCGCTGAAGCTTTCTTT	CASSGTGAGRGAEAFF
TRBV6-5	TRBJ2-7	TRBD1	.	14	TGTGCCAGCAGAGACAGGGGGAGCTCCTACGAGCAGTACTTC	CASRDRGSSYEQYF
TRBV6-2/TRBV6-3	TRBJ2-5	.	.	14	TGTGCCAGCAGTTACTATGGGGGGCAAGAGACCCAGTACTTC	CASSYYGGQETQYF
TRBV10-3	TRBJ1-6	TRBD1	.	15	TGTGCCATCAGTGTAGAGCCAGGGGGTAATTCACCCCTCCACTTT	CAISVEPGGNSPLHF
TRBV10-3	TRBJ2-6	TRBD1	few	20	TGTGCCATCAGTGAGTCAAAGACATCGACAGGGCCCTCTGGGGCCAACGTCCTGACTTTC	CAISESKTSTGPSGANVLTF
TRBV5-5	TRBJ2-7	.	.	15	TGTGCCAGCAGCTGGGGGACCGAGACAGGCTACGAGCAGTACTTC	CASSWGTETGYEQYF
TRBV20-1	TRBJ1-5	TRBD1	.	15	TGCAGTGCTAGTTCGGGACAGACAATTAATCAGCCCCAGCATTTT	CSASSGQTINQPQHF
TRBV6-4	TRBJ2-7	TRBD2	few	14	TGTGCCAGCAGGGGAGGGGCCAGGACCTACGAGCAGTACTTC	CASRGGARTYEQYF
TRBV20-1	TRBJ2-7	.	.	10	TGCAGTGTTGACAGCTACGAGCAGTACTTC	CSVDSYEQYF
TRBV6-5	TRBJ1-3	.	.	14	TGTGCCAGCAGACAGCGGGTCTCCTTTAGCACCATATATTTT	CASRQRVSFSTIYF
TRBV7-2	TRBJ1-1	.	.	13	TGTGCCAGCAGCTTAAAAGGGGGTTCTGAAGCTTTCTTT	CASSLKGGSEAFF
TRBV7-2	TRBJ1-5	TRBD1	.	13	TGTGCCAGCAGCAGGACAGGGGATCAGCCCCAGCATTTT	CASSRTGDQPQHF
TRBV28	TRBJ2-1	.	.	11	TGTGCCAGCAGTTCAGGGTATGAGCAGTTCTTC	CASSSGYEQFF
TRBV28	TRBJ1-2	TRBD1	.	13	TGTGCCAGCAGTTTAACAGGGGCCGGTGGCTACACCTTC	CASSLTGAGGYTF
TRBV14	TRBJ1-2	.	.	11	TGTGCCAGCGCCCAGGCTGGGGGCTACACCTTC	CASAQAGGYTF
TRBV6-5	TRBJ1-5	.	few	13	TGTGCCAGCACCCAGGGGAGCAATCAGCCCCAGCATTTT	CASTQGSNQPQHF
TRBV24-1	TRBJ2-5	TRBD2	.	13	TGTGCCACCAGTGAGGTAAAGCGGGGGACCCAGTACTTC	CATSEVKRGTQYF
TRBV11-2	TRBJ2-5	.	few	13	TGTGCCAGCAGCTTAGGCGGTCGAGAGACCCAGTACTTC	CASSLGGRETQYF
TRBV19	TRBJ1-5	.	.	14	TGTGCCAGTAGTACCCCCGGGGTCACATCGCCCCAGCATTTT	CASSTPGVTSPQHF
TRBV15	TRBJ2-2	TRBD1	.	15	TGTGCCACCAGCAAAAGGACAGGGAGAACCGGGGAGCTGTTTTTT	CATSKRTGRTGELFF
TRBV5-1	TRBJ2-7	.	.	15	TGCGCCAGCAGCTTACCAGTGGACAGCGCCTACGAGCAGTACTTC	CASSLPVDSAYEQYF
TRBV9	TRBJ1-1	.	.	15	TGTGCCAGCAGCCTAAAGGGGGGGACCTCCACTGAAGCTTTCTTT	CASSLKGGTSTEAFF
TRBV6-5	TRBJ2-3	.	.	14	TGTGCCAGCAGTTACAGTACTAGCACAGATACGCAGTATTTT	CASSYSTSTDTQYF
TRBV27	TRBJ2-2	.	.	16	TGTGCCAGCAGTTTAGAGGGCCTCGGGGACACCGGGGAGCTGTTTTTT	CASSLEGLGDTGELFF
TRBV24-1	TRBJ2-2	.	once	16	TGTGCCACCAGTGATAGACGCGGGTCTAACACCGGGGAGCTGTTTTTT	CATSDRRGSNTGELFF
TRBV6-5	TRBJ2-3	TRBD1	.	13	TGTGCCAGCAGCCTCCAGGGGGCGGATACGCAGTATTTT	CASSLQGADTQYF
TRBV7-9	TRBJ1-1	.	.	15	TGTGCCAGCAGCCCTACAGCTTACCCGAACACTGAAGCTTTCTTT	CASSPTAYPNTEAFF
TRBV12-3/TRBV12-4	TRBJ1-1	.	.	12	TGTGCCAGCAGGGGTGAACAGGACGAAGCTTTCTTT	CASRGEQDEAFF
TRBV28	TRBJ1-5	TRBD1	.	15	TGTGCCAGCACTCCCGCGACAGGGGCCAATCAGCCCCAGCATTTT	CASTPATGANQPQHF
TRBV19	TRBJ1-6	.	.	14	TGTGCCAGCATGACAGGAAACTATAATTCACCCCTCCACTTT	CASMTGNYNSPLHF
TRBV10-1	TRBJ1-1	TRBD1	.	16	TGCGCCAGCTACCGGGACAGGGGGCGCGTTGGCACTGAAGCTTTCTTT	CASYRDRGRVGTEAFF
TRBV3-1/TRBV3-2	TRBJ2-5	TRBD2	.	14	TGTGCCAGCAGCCACGGGGGGGGACAAGAGACCCAGTACTTC	CASSHGGGQETQYF
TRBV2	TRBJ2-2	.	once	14	TGTGCCAGCAGTGAACACGGACAGACCGGGGAGCTGTTTTTT	CASSEHGQTGELFF
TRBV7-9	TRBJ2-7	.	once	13	TGTGCCAGCAGCCGAACATCTTCCTACGAGCAGTACTTC	CASSRTSSYEQYF
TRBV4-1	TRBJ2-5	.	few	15	TGCGCCAGCAGCCAAGGAGAAATAAGCCAAGAGACCCAGTACTTC	CASSQGEISQETQYF
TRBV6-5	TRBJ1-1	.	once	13	TGTGCCAGCGCCGGGGGGCGTGACACTGAAGCTTTCTTT	CASAGGRDTEAFF
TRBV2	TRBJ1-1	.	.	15	TGTGCCAGCAGTGAGGCGCCGGGGGGTGACACTGAAGCTTTCTTT	CASSEAPGGDTEAFF
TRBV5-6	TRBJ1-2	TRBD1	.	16	TGTGCCAGCAGCTCCGGGACAGGGGCGTTTAACTATGGCTACACCTTC	CASSSGTGAFNYGYTF
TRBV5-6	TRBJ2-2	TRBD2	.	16	TGTGCCAGCAGCCACCGCAGCGGGGGGAGGGCCGGGGAGCTGTTTTTT	CASSHRSGGRAGELFF
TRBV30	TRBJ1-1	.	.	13	TGTGCCTGGAGTGTACATATCAGCACTGAAGCTTTCTTT	CAWSVHISTEAFF
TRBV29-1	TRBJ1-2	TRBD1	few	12	TGCAGCGACACAGGGGGAGGTTATGGCTACACCTTC	CSDTGGGYGYTF
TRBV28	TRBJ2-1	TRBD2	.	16	TGTGCCAGCAGCCAACCGGGACTAGCGGACTACAATGAGCAGTTCTTC	CASSQPGLADYNEQFF
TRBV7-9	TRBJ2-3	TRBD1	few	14	TGTGCCAGCAGAAAACAGGGGACCACAGATACGCAGTATTTT	CASRKQGTTDTQYF
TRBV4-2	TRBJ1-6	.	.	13	TGTGCCAGCAGCCAAGATCGGTTTTCACCCCTCCACTTT	CASSQDRFSPLHF
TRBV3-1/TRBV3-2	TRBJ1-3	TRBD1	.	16	TGTGCCAGCAGCGAAACGACAGGGGGCTCTGGAAACACCATATATTTT	CASSETTGGSGNTIYF
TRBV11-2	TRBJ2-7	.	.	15	TGTGCCAGCAGCCCCCTTCAGGGGATTGCGCCCGAGCAGTACTTC	CASSPLQGIAPEQYF
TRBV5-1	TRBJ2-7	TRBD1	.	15	TGCGCCAGCAGCTTGGGAGGGACAGGCGCCAACGAGCAGTACTTC	CASSLGGTGANEQYF